This TCR beta chain is drawn from a study of blood T cell repertoires in COVID-19 (TCRdb year 2020). In the study overall: Samples covering the acute and convalescent phases of COVID-19 were provided by collaborators in the United States, Italy and Spain. The prospective study material was composed of cDNA or gDNA derived from T cells, B-cell-depleted T cells, or PBMCs. Subjects who had been exposed to COVID-19, were actively infected with it, or had recovered from it provided the deeply sampled blood TCRbeta repertoires that made up the dataset. The repertoires were released in a freely available public database meant as a resource for research on the immune response to SARS-CoV-2. Samples were obtained from the ongoing ImmuneRACE study (first 160 participants) and from about 1,300 subjects provided by 6 global collaborators. Sample metadata almost always included a de-identified subject ID, COVID-19 status, age in years and sex. Where available, HLA class I and class II types were taken from metadata supplied by the sample provider and were not determined by assay-based typing. What the research found in general, with its limitations: Clinical and demographic metadata were provided uncurated, with the amount varying by source and participant.

Each collaborating institution followed its own protocols to collect whole blood in K2EDTA tubes. For TCRbeta analysis, collaborator samples were shipped as frozen whole blood, as isolated PBMCs, or as DNA extracted from either sample type. CDR1 is given as KGHDR and CDR2 as SFDVKD, both from the germline V gene. Taken from cysteine to phenylalanine, the CDR3 has 15 residues. Left in the record is the CDR3 DNA by itself, 45 bases read in frame from the first base. V is reduced by 3 bases and J by 7 bases, leaving a spacing of 17 bases between them. A word on this clone: What this receptor recognizes is not known. Qualities for individual bases were not recorded, and no much larger clone is one base off.

TCRbeta CDR3 regions were amplified from genomic DNA using the immunoSEQ Assay, a bias-controlled multiplex PCR. As for how the authors treated the data: Within the assay, amplification of reference gene primers was used to estimate how many nucleated cells each sample contained. Sequence reads were collapsed and filtered to measure the absolute abundance of every unique TCRbeta CDR3 rearrangement. For each sample, productive Simpson clonality was calculated by taking the square root of Simpson's diversity index across productive rearrangements. This immuneACCESS table, as held by TCRdb, lists in-frame sequences with V and J called but not all clones. Of the missing ones, under half trace to an unresolved V gene in checked studies; the others have no known cause. V and J calls and clone size are copied from that table; D and trimming were computed from the DNA. The sample table lists under 85,000 clones, more than 70% of them with a count of one. The top ten clonotypes cover roughly 5.6% of the sample.

This sequence originates from a man over 45 with active COVID-19. Sequenced input: peripheral blood. This receptor chain uses TRBV24-1 and TRBJ1-2; a confident D gene designation cannot be given. The nucleotides are TGTGCCACCAGTGATACGGTAGTCTCGGCTAGTGGCTACACCTTC. This is translated as CATSDTVVSASGYTF.